The 11 T cell receptor beta chains listed next were all sequenced from one sample in a study of blood T cells in healthy people across ages. Through a sample-barcoded 5' primer and a J-beta primer mix, a second PCR was run for roughly 6 to 11 cycles. MiXCR, applied by TCRdb to the 5' RACE reads, yields one record per CDR3 protein. The table has over 1,500,000 distinct CDR3 sequences, about two fifths seen once; the top ten hold 20% to 25%. The sample consisted of blood. These receptors all come from a human donor in good health.

Only a few counts were recorded for this clonotype. This chain joins TRBV20-1 and TRBJ1-2; D not certain. The ends were cut back, 0 bases at V and 2 bases at J, with 19 bases in the middle. In germline, CDR1 is DFQATT, CDR2 SNEGSKA (reference sequence). The CDR3 runs 17 residues. The CDR3 DNA reads TGCAGTGCTAGAGACCCCAATCAGCCGAAGGCCAACTATGGCTACACCTTC. Translating gives CSARDPNQPKANYGYTF.

The chain combines TRBV2 with TRBJ2-5; D unclear. This CDR3 is built from 13 residues. Germline CDR1 is SNHLY and CDR2 is FYNNEI. V gave up 4 bases and J gave up 5 bases, with 11 bases separating them. The CDR3 region is CASSASRWETQYF. The CDR3 bases are TGTGCCAGCAGTGCTTCACGCTGGGAGACCCAGTACTTC.

This sequence joins TRBV7-8 and TRBJ2-7; no definite D call. CDR3 length: 16 amino acids. Germline V CDR1 and CDR2: SGHVS, FQNEAQ. Trimming removed 5 bases at V and 3 bases at J, with 20 bases between. The CDR3 sequence is CASSPYAGNQLYEQYF. The CDR3, as DNA: TGTGCCAGCAGCCCCTACGCTGGAAACCAACTCTACGAGCAGTACTTC.

In its sample, this clonotype was seen a few times. V gene TRBV27 combines with J gene TRBJ2-5, with 8 positions matching TRBD1. The end of the DNA is better explained by TRBJ2-7, so the J call may be wrong. CDR1 and CDR2 from the germline V gene are MNHEY and SMNVEV (reference sequence). The CDR3 totals 14 residues. The CDR3 nucleotides read TGTGCCAGCAGTTTAAGGGACAGGAGGCACGAGCAGTACTTC. It specifies CASSLRDRRHEQYF.

The V call is TRBV5-1, the J call TRBJ2-5, with unresolved D. CDR3 length: 13 amino acids. V was pared by 0 bases and J by 5 bases, with 8 bases between. CDR1 is SGHRS, CDR2 YFSETQ, per germline. The CDR3 DNA is TGCGCCAGCAGCTTGGGTGCCCACGAGACCCAGTACTTC. This codes for CASSLGAHETQYF.

This clonotype has more than one count but fewer than ten. The rearrangement uses TRBV6-2 or TRBV6-3 and TRBJ1-1; 7 bases align to TRBD1. The CDR3 totals 12 residues. Germline V gives CDR1 MNHEY, CDR2 SVGEGT. V shed 5 bases, J shed 7 bases, and the junction held 4 bases outside the gene matches. As DNA, the CDR3 is TGTGCCAGCAGTCCGGACAGGCTTGAAGCTTTCTTT. Amino acids: CASSPDRLEAFF.

J is TRBJ2-7 and V is TRBV6-2 or TRBV6-3; no clear D. The ends were cut back, 4 bases at V and 4 bases at J, with 8 bases in the middle. The germline V gene encodes CDR1 MNHEY and CDR2 SVGEGT. CDR3 length: 12 amino acids. CDR3 DNA sequence: TGTGCCAGCAGTTGGGGTCTATACGAGCAGTACTTC. It codes for CASSWGLYEQYF.

The chain is built from TRBV5-1 and TRBJ1-1; D perhaps matches TRBD1 (5 bases). The CDR3 contains 14 residues. Germline V gene lookup returns CDR1 SGHRS and CDR2 YFSETQ. Trimming took 4 bases from V and 5 from J, leaving 15 bases between them. CDR3 bases: TGCGCCAGCAGCAATCAGGGTGTCTTTACTGAAGCTTTCTTT. It encodes CASSNQGVFTEAFF.

The chain is built from TRBV24-1 and TRBJ2-1; 7 bases align to TRBD2. Germline-derived CDR1 and CDR2 are KGHDR and SFDVKD. The J segment lost 0 bases and the V segment lost 5 bases, leaving 3 bases of the junction unmatched. The CDR3 is 15 residues long. CDR3 coding DNA: TGTGCCACCAGTGGGGGCGGGGGCTCCTACAATGAGCAGTTCTTC. Translating it yields CATSGGGGSYNEQFF.

V and J are TRBV12-3 or TRBV12-4 and TRBJ2-5, with 12 bases lining up with TRBD2. V lost 0 bases and J lost 3; bases outside the gene matches: 8. This CDR3 comprises 18 residues. The CDR3 region has the DNA TGTGCCAGCAGTTTAGCGGCCCTAGCGGGGGGGCCGAAAGAGACCCAGTACTTC. Residues: CASSLAALAGGPKETQYF.

This clonotype was counted between two and nine times. This chain uses TRBV4-2 with TRBJ2-3; the match to TRBD2 covers 9 bases. Germline V lookup: CDR1 LGHNA, CDR2 YNFKEQ. V lost 4 bases and J lost 0; bases outside the gene matches: 14. CDR3 length: 19 residues. The CDR3 nucleotides read TGTGCCAGCAGCCTCTTGGGGGTTAGCGGGAGTACTAGCACAGATACGCAGTATTTT. The encoded protein is CASSLLGVSGSTSTDTQYF.